The clone carrying this T cell receptor (beta chain) was seen a few times. Reverse transcription of 450 to 500 ng total RNA with a constant-region primer produced TCR beta cDNA. Three nested multiplex PCR rounds, a slightly modified ARM-PCR method, built the TCR beta libraries. Primers for the first two PCR rounds were TRBV1-TRBV30 forward primers and a C-beta reverse primer (10 cycles per round). TCRdb called the multiplex PCR reads again in MiXCR, with one record for every CDR3 protein. The table lists hundreds of thousands of distinct CDR3 sequences, around 50% of them singletons. From germline, CDR1 is MNHNY and CDR2 SVGAGI (reference sequence). This CDR3 spans 14 amino acids. V lost 6 bases and J lost 7, with 16 bases in between. The sample originates from a study of tumor-infiltrating lymphocytes in primary liver carcinoma. In the study overall: The study obtained roughly 3.5 to 8 million productive TCRbeta reads per sample, similar across tissue types.

Blood RNA came from unsorted whole blood; germline DNA was also extracted. This rearrangement joins TRBV6-6 to TRBJ2-1, with D perhaps matching TRBD1 or TRBD2 (5 bases each). The receptor's source is a woman in her twenties or thirties with primary liver carcinoma and hepatitis B virus infection. Sequencing was performed on peripheral blood. CDR3 in amino acids: CASSPGTRENEQFF. CDR3 bases: TGTGCCAGCAGCCCCGGGACCCGAGAGAATGAGCAGTTCTTC.